The clone carrying this T cell receptor beta chain was detected ten times or more. These data come from a study of T cells in Graves' hyperthyroidism and ophthalmopathy. Amplification of TCR beta CDR3 regions was performed using RNA transcripts as template. Initially, a first-round RT-PCR of the TCR CDR3 employed the HTBI primer set. TCRdb fed the multiplex PCR reads into MiXCR, producing one record per CDR3 protein. This sample carries some 250,000 distinct CDR3 sequences, 13% to 15% of them seen once, and the ten largest clones take more than 10%. CDR3 length equals 18 residues. The V segment lost 4 bases and the J segment 3 bases; nucleotides outside the gene matches: 12. Germline assignment: CDR1 SEHNR and CDR2 FQNEAQ (reference sequence). Thyroid ultrasound and orbital computed tomography, with clinical symptoms and serum thyroxine and TRAb, informed diagnoses. Ahead of any ophthalmopathy symptoms, the blood sample was obtained at the first diagnosis of hyperthyroidism.

The sample taken for sequencing was blood. The rearrangement links TRBV7-9 to TRBJ2-7; 13 bases match TRBD2. This sequence originates from a woman between 40 and 50 years old with Graves' hyperthyroidism that later progressed to Graves' ophthalmopathy. The CDR3 reads CASSSRGLAGERDYEQYF. CDR3 sequence (DNA): TGTGCCAGCAGCTCAAGAGGACTAGCGGGAGAGAGAGACTACGAGCAGTACTTC.